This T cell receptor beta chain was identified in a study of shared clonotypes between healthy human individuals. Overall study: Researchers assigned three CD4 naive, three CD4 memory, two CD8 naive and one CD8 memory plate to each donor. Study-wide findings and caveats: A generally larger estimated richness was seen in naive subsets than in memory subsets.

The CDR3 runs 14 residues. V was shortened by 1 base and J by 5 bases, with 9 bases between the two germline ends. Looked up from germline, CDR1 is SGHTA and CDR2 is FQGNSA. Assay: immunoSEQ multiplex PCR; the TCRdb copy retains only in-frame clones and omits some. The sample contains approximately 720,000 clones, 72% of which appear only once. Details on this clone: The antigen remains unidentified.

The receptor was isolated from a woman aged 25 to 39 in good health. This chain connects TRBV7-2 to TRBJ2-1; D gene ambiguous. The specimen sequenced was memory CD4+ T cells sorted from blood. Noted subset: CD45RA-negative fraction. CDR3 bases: TGTGCCAGCAGCTTAGGGCAGAAAAACAATGAGCAGTTCTTC. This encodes CASSLGQKNNEQFF.